The 31 T cell receptor beta chains reported below all come from one sample, sequenced in a study of blood T cell repertoires in COVID-19. Clones were sequenced by immunoSEQ multiplex PCR, and TCRdb holds only the in-frame ones, with some missing. The sample lists hundreds of thousands of clones; 83% were seen once. Sequencing input: PBMCs or T cells enriched from blood (not recorded which). Every receptor here comes from a woman between 45 and 60 years old who had been exposed to COVID-19.

This chain joins TRBV9 and TRBJ1-1; 9 positions agree with TRBD1. This CDR3 has 14 amino acids. J was trimmed by 1 base and V by 4 bases; bases with no gene match: 2. The germline CDR1 and CDR2 sequences are SGDLS and YYNGEE. This chain's CDR3 is CASSQQGANTEAFF. The DNA for the CDR3 is TGTGCCAGCAGCCAACAGGGGGCGAACACTGAAGCTTTCTTT.

This clone has only a few counts. J is TRBJ1-6 and V is TRBV6-2 or TRBV6-3; no definite D call. The V end was cut by 0 bases, the J end by 8 bases, with 11 bases between. CDR1 and CDR2 (germline): MNHEY, SVGEGT. The CDR3 consists of 15 residues. CDR3 DNA: TGTGCCAGCAGTTACTCGGCCAGGATTTATTCACCCCTCCACTTT. Its protein is CASSYSARIYSPLHF.

The CDR3 DNA follows: TGTGCCAGCAGCTCAGACCGGGACAGGACCAGGGAGCTGTTTTTT. It is translated as CASSSDRDRTRELFF. The chain employs TRBV7-3 and TRBJ2-2; 8 positions match TRBD1. The V segment lost 4 bases and the J segment 9 bases; nucleotides outside the gene matches: 10. Germline CDR1 and CDR2: SGHTA and FQGTGA. This CDR3 spans 15 amino acids. Drawing the rest from reference TRBV7-3 and TRBJ2-2, the complete variable domain is GAGVSQTPSNKVTEKGKYVELRCDPISGHTALYWYRQSLGQGPEFLIYFQGTGAADDSGLPNDRFFAVRPEGSVSTLKIQRTERGDSAVYLCASSSDRDRTRELFFGEGSRLTVL.

The chain is built from TRBV10-1 and TRBJ1-1; weak D call: TRBD1 (6 bases). Germline V gives CDR1 WNHNN, CDR2 SYGVQD (reference sequence). This CDR3 is 12 amino acids long. The ends were cut back, 2 bases at V and 8 bases at J, with 9 bases in the middle. Here the CDR3 DNA reads TGCGCCAGCAGTGAGGGACAGTCGGAAGCTTTCTTT. Translation gives CASSEGQSEAFF.

The chain has TRBV19 and TRBJ2-2, with a tentative D call TRBD1 (5 bases). The germline CDR1 and CDR2 sequences are LNHDA and SQIVND (reference sequence). This CDR3 has 20 amino acids. The V end was cut by 5 bases, the J end by 4 bases, with 29 bases between. CDR3: CASSYSPTTGVWGSTGELFF. DNA for the CDR3: TGTGCCAGTAGTTATAGCCCCACCACAGGAGTTTGGGGTAGCACCGGGGAGCTGTTTTTT.

The chain carries TRBV6-5 and TRBJ2-3, with a possible D match to TRBD2 (5 bases). The V and J ends lost 8 bases and 1 base respectively, with 13 bases between them. The germline gives CDR1 MNHEY, CDR2 SVGAGI. This CDR3 is 14 amino acids long. This CDR3 is CASSAGVRTDTQYF. DNA of the CDR3: TGTGCCAGCTCCGCCGGGGTTCGCACAGATACGCAGTATTTT.

On this clone: The same CDR3 can be traced to other DNA sequences in this sample. The chain employs TRBV19 and TRBJ1-1; a possible D gene is TRBD1 (6 bases). The CDR3 covers 13 residues. Trimming stripped 6 bases from V and 0 bases from J, with 8 bases between. CDR1 LNHDA and CDR2 SQIVND come from the germline V gene (reference sequence). This CDR3 is CASRDRLNTEAFF. The CDR3 DNA is TGTGCCAGTAGGGACAGATTGAACACTGAAGCTTTCTTT.

This chain links TRBV19 with TRBJ2-6; the match to TRBD1 covers 10 bases. The germline V gene encodes CDR1 LNHDA and CDR2 SQIVND (reference sequence). The trim removed 5 bases at V and 1 base at J, leaving 5 bases unmatched. The CDR3 runs to 17 residues. The CDR3 DNA reads TGTGCCAGTAGTCCCCGACAGGGGGCTTCTGGGGCCAACGTCCTGACTTTC. The encoded protein is CASSPRQGASGANVLTF.

The rearrangement uses TRBV7-2 and TRBJ2-1; D is possibly TRBD1 (5 bases). Trimming pared 1 base from V and 3 bases from J, leaving 10 bases between. Germline lookup yields CDR1 SGHTA and CDR2 FQGNSA. The CDR3 contains 15 residues. The CDR3 protein is CASSLGPGNYNEQFF. Written as DNA, the CDR3 is TGTGCCAGCAGCTTAGGCCCAGGGAACTACAATGAGCAGTTCTTC.

The CDR3 is CASSLIFRVNEQFF. CDR3 nucleotide sequence: TGTGCCAGCAGCTTGATATTCAGGGTCAATGAGCAGTTCTTC. The chain employs TRBV7-2 and TRBJ2-1, with D perhaps matching TRBD1 (5 bases). Germline V CDR1 and CDR2: SGHTA, FQGNSA. The CDR3 is made up of 14 amino acids. Trimming took off 3 bases at V and 6 bases at J, with 12 bases between the two ends. The full variable domain, its missing parts supplied by reference TRBV7-2 and TRBJ2-1, is GAGVSQSPSNKVTEKGKDVELRCDPISGHTALYWYRQSLGQGLEFLIYFQGNSAPDKSGLPSDRFSAERTGGSVSTLTIQRTQQEDSAVYLCASSLIFRVNEQFFGPGTRLTVL.

The chain carries TRBV19 and TRBJ2-5, with D perhaps TRBD1 (6 bases). Trimming left V 3 bases short and J 0 bases short, with 14 bases between. CDR3 size: 16 residues. Germline CDR1 is LNHDA and CDR2 is SQIVND (reference sequence). Here the CDR3 reads CASSMWAGADQETQYF. The CDR3 DNA reads as TGTGCCAGTAGTATGTGGGCAGGGGCCGACCAAGAGACCCAGTACTTC.

This chain links TRBV7-9 with TRBJ1-1; perhaps TRBD1 as D (6 bases). Germline values: CDR1 SEHNR, CDR2 FQNEAQ (reference sequence). The germline V and J ends were trimmed by 5 bases and 0 bases, with 13 bases remaining between them. The CDR3 has 15 residues. The CDR3 region is CASSPRTAMNTEAFF. CDR3 bases: TGTGCCAGCAGCCCGCGGACAGCGATGAACACTGAAGCTTTCTTT.

J is TRBJ2-1 and V is TRBV28, with 8 bases identical to TRBD2. The CDR3 sequence is 15 residues long. With 8 bases clipped from V and 5 bases from J, the junction kept 11 bases outside the gene matches. Germline CDR1 MDHEN, CDR2 SYDVKM. CDR3 in amino acids: CASHNGGGRNNEQFF. CDR3 in DNA: TGTGCCAGCCACAACGGGGGGGGTCGCAACAATGAGCAGTTCTTC.

The chain is built from TRBV6-2 or TRBV6-3 and TRBJ2-7; tentatively, D is TRBD2 (5 bases). CDR3 length: 13 amino acids. The germline V gene has CDR1 MNHEY and CDR2 SVGEGT. Trimming took 2 bases from V and 6 from J, leaving 11 bases between them. The CDR3 loop reads CASSYRAEGEQYF. The CDR3 DNA reads TGTGCCAGCAGTTACCGGGCCGAGGGCGAGCAGTACTTC.

The chain recombines TRBV13 with TRBJ2-3; TRBD1 aligns across 9 bases. This CDR3 has 19 residues. The J segment lost 5 bases and the V segment lost 5 bases, leaving 20 bases of the junction unmatched. Germline V gene sequence: CDR1 PRHDT, CDR2 FYEKMQ (reference sequence). The CDR3 DNA sequence: TGTGCCAGCAGCCACAACCGGGACAGGGCACAATTTGCGGGAGATACGCAGTATTTT. It specifies CASSHNRDRAQFAGDTQYF.

The gene calls are TRBV5-6 and TRBJ2-3; TRBD2 matches at 9 bases. Germline values: CDR1 SGHDT, CDR2 YYEEEE. Unmatched junction bases numbered 12, after V lost 4 bases and J lost 9 bases. CDR3 size: 15 residues. The CDR3 coding sequence is TGTGCCAGCAGCGCCCCTAGCGGGGTAGCCTTCACGCAGTATTTT. It codes for CASSAPSGVAFTQYF.

The V and J genes are TRBV9 and TRBJ1-3; D is uncertain. Germline CDR1 is SGDLS and CDR2 is YYNGEE. V dropped 0 bases and J dropped 4 bases, with 11 bases sitting between them. The CDR3 has 15 amino acids. The CDR3, as DNA: TGTGCCAGCAGCGTAGGGTTGGGAGACGGAAACACCATATATTTT. Amino acids: CASSVGLGDGNTIYF.

The CDR3 region is CASSRETGRLNYGYTF. CDR3 DNA sequence: TGTGCCAGTAGTAGGGAGACAGGGCGGTTAAACTATGGCTACACCTTC. The rearrangement joins TRBV19 to TRBJ1-2; 7 nucleotides match TRBD1. This CDR3 has 16 amino acids. CDR1 is LNHDA, CDR2 SQIVND, per germline (reference sequence). Germline trimming cut 4 bases from V and 2 bases from J; bases unmatched to any gene: 10.

This chain connects TRBV5-5 to TRBJ1-2, with 10 positions matching TRBD1. Germline V CDR1 and CDR2: SGHKS, YYEKEE (reference sequence). The CDR3 length is 15 residues. V was clipped by 3 bases and J by 4 bases; unmatched bases: 6. The CDR3 nucleotides read TGTGCCAGCAGCTCCGGGACAGGGGTCTCCTATGGCTACACCTTC. Translated, it gives CASSSGTGVSYGYTF.

The chain uses TRBV9 and TRBJ2-5; 10 nucleotides agree with TRBD1. J lost 5 bases, V lost 0 bases, and 4 bases had no gene match. CDR1 is SGDLS, CDR2 YYNGEE, per germline. This CDR3 region has 15 residues. The CDR3 region is CASSVETGGAETQYF. The CDR3, as DNA: TGTGCCAGCAGCGTAGAGACAGGGGGCGCGGAGACCCAGTACTTC.

The J gene is TRBJ1-6, the V gene TRBV7-8; D remains ambiguous. The CDR3 is 13 residues long. The germline V gene encodes CDR1 SGHVS and CDR2 FQNEAQ. Between the trimmed V and J ends, which lost 3 bases and 7 bases, there was a span of 7 bases. The CDR3 protein is CASSFQRNSPLHF. CDR3 DNA sequence: TGTGCCAGCAGCTTTCAGCGAAATTCACCCCTCCACTTT.

This chain joins TRBV2 and TRBJ2-2; no clear D gene. CDR3 length: 12 residues. V lost 0 bases, J lost 7 bases, and 3 bases lay in between. Germline-derived CDR1 and CDR2 are SNHLY and FYNNEI. CDR3 sequence: CASSEASGELFF. CDR3 sequence (DNA): TGTGCCAGCAGTGAAGCTAGCGGGGAGCTGTTTTTT.

This clone was found a few times. The junction does not match germline at one end; this may be a read error. The chain is built from TRBV6-5 and TRBJ2-7; tentative D call: TRBD1 (6 bases). This CDR3 has 12 amino acids. Germline V gene sequence: CDR1 MNHEY, CDR2 SVGAGI. The CDR3 DNA reads as TGTGCCAGCAATCCCGACAGGTACGGGCAGTACTTC. Translation: CASNPDRYGQYF.

Here the CDR3 reads CASNFWGTGLTEAFF. The CDR3 DNA follows: TGTGCCAGCAACTTCTGGGGGACAGGGCTCACTGAAGCTTTCTTT. V usage is TRBV2 and J usage is TRBJ1-1, with TRBD1 matching over 9 bases. V dropped 7 bases and J dropped 4; count of bases not matched to a gene: 10. CDR3 size: 15 residues. Per the germline V gene, CDR1 is SNHLY and CDR2 is FYNNEI. Full variable domain (remainder filled in from reference TRBV2 and TRBJ1-1): EPEVTQTPSHQVTQMGQEVILRCVPISNHLYFYWYRQILGQKVEFLVSFYNNEISEKSEIFDDQFSVERPDGSNFTLKIRSTKLEDSAMYFCASNFWGTGLTEAFFGQGTRLTVV.

The chain joins TRBV4-3 to TRBJ2-3; possible D gene TRBD2, 5 bases. The germline gives CDR1 LGHNA, CDR2 YSLEER. V was clipped by 1 base and J by 3 bases, with 11 bases between them. The length of the CDR3 is 15 residues. CDR3 residues: CASSQAHSGTDTQYF. In DNA form, the CDR3 reads TGCGCCAGCAGCCAAGCCCACAGCGGTACAGATACGCAGTATTTT.

V and J are TRBV4-3 and TRBJ2-7; D possibly corresponds to TRBD1 (5 bases). The CDR3 runs to 13 residues. Trimming removed 0 bases from V and 5 bases from J, with 8 bases in between. Germline CDR1 and CDR2: LGHNA and YSLEER. Here the CDR3 reads CASSQDRGNEQYF. The CDR3 DNA reads as TGCGCCAGCAGCCAAGATAGGGGAAACGAGCAGTACTTC.

The chain carries TRBV10-2 and TRBJ1-1; weak D call: TRBD1 (6 bases). V was clipped by 7 bases and J by 3 bases, with 18 bases between them. The CDR3 contains 15 residues. Per germline, CDR1 WSHSY and CDR2 SAAADI. The chain's CDR3 is CASKGDPSPYTEAFF. The CDR3, as DNA: TGCGCCAGCAAGGGGGATCCAAGTCCTTACACTGAAGCTTTCTTT.

A single count supports this clone. V and J are TRBV29-1 and TRBJ2-7; D gene unclear. The V gene lost 3 bases and the J gene lost 1 base, with 7 bases spanning the gap. Germline loops: CDR1 SQVTM, CDR2 ANQGSEA. CDR3 length: 12 amino acids. Written as DNA, the CDR3 is TGCAGCGTTGAGGGCCTATCCTACGAGCAGTACTTC. It is translated as CSVEGLSYEQYF.

This sequence joins TRBV11-1 and TRBJ2-3; a weak D match, TRBD2 (6 bases). Germline-derived CDR1 and CDR2 are SGHAT and FQDESV (reference sequence). Trimming removed 3 bases from V and 7 bases from J, with 20 bases in between. The CDR3 spans 16 residues. CDR3 DNA: TGTGCCAGCAGCTTGGGACGGGGGACCCTTGGGAATACGCAGTATTTT. Protein: CASSLGRGTLGNTQYF.

V and J are TRBV4-2 and TRBJ1-2; 7 nucleotides agree with TRBD1. Losses at the gene ends were 1 base for V and 6 bases for J; bases not matched to a gene: 5. The CDR3 is 14 residues long. The germline gives CDR1 LGHNA, CDR2 YNFKEQ. The CDR3, as DNA: TGTGCCAGCAGCCAAGGCACCCAGGGGGATGGCTACACCTTC. As protein: CASSQGTQGDGYTF.

The chain combines TRBV19 with TRBJ1-4, with D unclear. V lost 2 bases and J 3 bases, leaving 10 bases between the germline ends. CDR3 length: 15 residues. Germline-derived CDR1 and CDR2 are LNHDA and SQIVND (reference sequence). Written as DNA, the CDR3 is TGTGCCAGTAGTATAACGGCAGGCCCTAATGAAAAACTGTTTTTT. Translation gives CASSITAGPNEKLFF.